The 15 T cell receptor beta chains listed next were all sequenced from one sample in a study of blood T cell repertoires in COVID-19. Method: immunoSEQ multiplex PCR; TCRdb's copy keeps in-frame clones and lacks some. The sample has 200,000 or so clones; over 75% are singletons. Sequencing was done on a sample of peripheral blood. Every receptor here comes from a woman aged 40 to 50 who had recovered from COVID-19.

V gene TRBV28 combines with J gene TRBJ1-1; possibly TRBD1 for D (5 bases). V was pared by 3 bases and J by 1 base, with 9 bases between. There are 14 residues in the CDR3. Germline V gene sequence: CDR1 MDHEN, CDR2 SYDVKM. This CDR3 reads CASSFMQGNTEAFF. CDR3 sequence (DNA): TGTGCCAGCAGTTTCATGCAGGGGAACACTGAAGCTTTCTTT. Full variable domain (rest looked up from reference TRBV28 and TRBJ1-1): DVKVTQSSRYLVKRTGEKVFLECVQDMDHENMFWYRQDPGLGLRLIYFSYDVKMKEKGDIPEGYSVSREKKERFSLILESASTNQTSMYLCASSFMQGNTEAFFGQGTRLTVV.

The V and J genes are TRBV2 and TRBJ2-7; 8 positions agree with TRBD1. Germline assignment: CDR1 SNHLY and CDR2 FYNNEI. This CDR3 is 14 amino acids long. The CDR3 protein is CATRNGQGLYEQYF. CDR3 DNA: TGTGCTACCAGGAATGGACAGGGCCTCTACGAGCAGTACTTC. Combining the CDR3 with reference TRBV2 and TRBJ2-7 gives the whole variable domain EPEVTQTPSHQVTQMGQEVILRCVPISNHLYFYWYRQILGQKVEFLVSFYNNEISEKSEIFDDQFSVERPDGSNFTLKIRSTKLEDSAMYFCATRNGQGLYEQYFGPGTRLTVT.

Only one count was recorded for this clone. The chain carries TRBV9 and TRBJ2-1; maybe TRBD2 (5 bases). The CDR3 spans 18 residues. The V gene's germline CDR1 is SGDLS and CDR2 YYNGEE. V dropped 3 bases and J dropped 2 bases, with 21 bases sitting between them. The CDR3 sequence is CASSAGSPLVGAYNEQFF. The CDR3 DNA sequence: TGTGCCAGCAGCGCGGGGAGCCCTCTAGTCGGGGCCTACAATGAGCAGTTCTTC.

This chain uses TRBV27 with TRBJ1-2; D might be TRBD1 (5 bases). Germline-derived CDR1 and CDR2 are MNHEY and SMNVEV (reference sequence). The CDR3 sequence is 14 residues long. The V end was cut by 2 bases, the J end by 5 bases, with 12 bases between. This CDR3 is CASSLSGTLYGYTF. CDR3 coding DNA: TGTGCCAGCAGTTTAAGCGGGACTTTATATGGCTACACCTTC.

The chain is built from TRBV3-1 (or the pseudogene TRBV3-2) and TRBJ1-1; no clear D. Per germline, CDR1 LGHDT and CDR2 YNNKEL (reference sequence). With 1 base removed from V and 7 bases from J, the gap between germline ends came to 10 bases. The CDR3 length is 13 residues. The CDR3 is CASSQVAGLEAFF. CDR3 coding DNA: TGTGCCAGCAGCCAAGTGGCAGGTCTTGAAGCTTTCTTT.

The rearrangement uses TRBV9 and TRBJ2-3; 7 nucleotides agree with TRBD2. The CDR3 totals 14 residues. J gave up 5 bases and V 4 bases, and 7 bases lay outside the gene matches. From germline, CDR1 is SGDLS and CDR2 YYNGEE. The CDR3 loop is CASSPGGSRDTQYF. The CDR3 DNA reads TGTGCCAGCAGCCCAGGCGGGAGTAGAGATACGCAGTATTTT.

The chain employs TRBV10-3 and TRBJ2-7, with TRBD1 as a possible D gene (5 bases). The length of the CDR3 is 14 residues. Between the trimmed V and J ends, which lost 8 bases and 0 bases, there was a span of 14 bases. Germline CDR1 is ENHRY and CDR2 is SYGVKD. DNA of the CDR3: TGTGCCATCCTTAAGACAGATAACTCCTACGAGCAGTACTTC. Translation: CAILKTDNSYEQYF.

The chain carries TRBV5-1 and TRBJ1-1; the D is unclear. The CDR3 loop spans 13 amino acids. Trimming stripped 3 bases from V and 5 bases from J, with 11 bases between. Germline V gene data show CDR1 as SGHRS and CDR2 as YFSETQ. For the CDR3, the DNA is TGCGCCAGCAGCTCCATGGGAGGGACTGAAGCTTTCTTT. The encoded protein is CASSSMGGTEAFF.

The chain combines TRBV6-2 or TRBV6-3 with TRBJ2-7; the D gene is possibly TRBD2 (5 bases). The CDR3 is 13 amino acids. CDR1 is MNHEY and CDR2 is SVGEGT in the germline V gene. V lost 4 bases and J lost 4, with 11 bases in between. CDR3 sequence (DNA): TGTGCCAGCAGTTCAACGGGAACTTACGAGCAGTACTTC. It is translated as CASSSTGTYEQYF.

The V gene is TRBV19, the J gene TRBJ2-3; TRBD1 matches 7 bases. V trimming: 5 bases; J trimming: 2 bases; junction bases outside the gene matches: 4. This CDR3 is 14 amino acids long. Germline V CDR1 and CDR2: LNHDA, SQIVND (reference sequence). CDR3 nucleotide sequence: TGTGCCAGTAGTGTGGGACAGAACACAGATACGCAGTATTTT. This gives the protein CASSVGQNTDTQYF.

The J gene is TRBJ2-2, the V gene TRBV6-5; TRBD2 matches at 7 bases. Germline V gene lookup returns CDR1 MNHEY and CDR2 SVGAGI. This CDR3 comprises 14 residues. The J segment lost 6 bases and the V segment lost 6 bases, leaving 7 bases of the junction unmatched. CDR3: CASRTETSSGELFF. CDR3 nucleotides: TGTGCCAGCAGGACTGAGACTAGCTCCGGGGAGCTGTTTTTT.

The gene calls are TRBV12-3 or TRBV12-4 and TRBJ2-5, with 7 bases aligning to TRBD1. The CDR3 has 12 residues. J lost 1 base, V lost 8 bases, and 1 base had no gene match. The CDR3 region is CASGTVQETQYF. CDR3 DNA sequence: TGTGCCAGCGGGACAGTCCAAGAGACCCAGTACTTC.

J is TRBJ1-1 and V is TRBV28; 7 bases align to TRBD1. Germline assignment: CDR1 MDHEN and CDR2 SYDVKM. The CDR3 is 12 amino acids. The V gene end was trimmed by 6 bases and the J gene end by 11 bases; junction bases not matched to a gene: 9. Written as DNA, the CDR3 is TGTGCCAGCAGCCTAAGGTCACAGGGGGCTTTCTTT. Translation gives CASSLRSQGAFF. Filled out from reference TRBV28 and TRBJ1-1, the complete variable domain reads DVKVTQSSRYLVKRTGEKVFLECVQDMDHENMFWYRQDPGLGLRLIYFSYDVKMKEKGDIPEGYSVSREKKERFSLILESASTNQTSMYLCASSLRSQGAFFGQGTRLTVV.

The rearrangement joins TRBV28 to TRBJ2-5; TRBD2 is a possible D gene (5 bases). The CDR3 spans 14 residues. Looked up from germline, CDR1 is MDHEN and CDR2 is SYDVKM. Trimming removed 1 base at V and 3 bases at J, with 9 bases between. The CDR3 region is CASSLSGTKETQYF. CDR3 in DNA: TGTGCCAGCAGTTTATCGGGAACAAAAGAGACCCAGTACTTC. The whole variable domain, remainder taken from reference TRBV28 and TRBJ2-5, is DVKVTQSSRYLVKRTGEKVFLECVQDMDHENMFWYRQDPGLGLRLIYFSYDVKMKEKGDIPEGYSVSREKKERFSLILESASTNQTSMYLCASSLSGTKETQYFGPGTRLLVL.

The CDR3, as DNA: TGTGCCAGCACCCAGCGAGGGTCAGAGCACTACGGAGGCGTTGAGCAGTTCTTC. Residues: CASTQRGSEHYGGVEQFF. The rearrangement uses TRBV27 and TRBJ2-1; a weak D match, TRBD2 (5 bases). V lost 7 bases, J lost 9 bases, and 31 bases lay in between. CDR3 length: 18 residues. CDR1 is MNHEY, CDR2 SMNVEV, per germline (reference sequence).